The source of this T cell receptor (beta chain) is a study of cytomegalovirus exposure and HLA in healthy donors. Study-level information: An earlier analysis found fewer than 140 million unique TCR beta sequences from about 190 million T cells.

The V gene end was trimmed by 6 bases and the J gene end by 1 base; junction bases not matched to a gene: 6. Germline values: CDR1 SNHLY, CDR2 FYNNEI. The CDR3 is made up of 15 amino acids. Whole-study results and caveats: The authors judged a highly shared variant cluster likely a sequencing artifact. Many donors shared some public TCRs, even though most TCR sequences were rare. Clonal expansion was found to be greater in HLA-associated TCR beta chains than in equally common others in a later analysis.

PCR amplification relied on 60 Vbeta primers (plus 13 Jbeta primers). The method was immunoSEQ multiplex PCR; TCRdb's version includes in-frame clones alone and lacks a portion of them. Of some 130,000 clones listed, 65% to 80% are singletons. With respect to this clone: Its target is not known.

V is TRBV2 and J is TRBJ1-5; 7 bases are shared with TRBD1. The source material was PBMCs. The clonotype comes from a middle-aged man in good health and CMV-seropositive. The CDR3 region is CASRMGTVSNQPQHF. DNA for the CDR3: TGTGCCAGCAGGATGGGGACAGTGAGCAATCAGCCCCAGCATTTT.